The 11 T cell receptor beta chains listed next were all sequenced from one sample in a study of blood T cell repertoires in COVID-19. The data were produced by immunoSEQ multiplex PCR, yet TCRdb's version contains in-frame clones alone and is incomplete. The profile shows 250,000 to 350,000 clones, roughly 90% of them singletons. Sequencing was done on a sample of peripheral blood. The source is a woman aged 40-49 years who had recovered from COVID-19.

The chain has TRBV2 and TRBJ2-1; 13 positions agree with TRBD2. The ends lost 7 bases at V and 5 bases at J; junction bases unmatched: 8. This CDR3 is 16 amino acids long. Germline V gene sequence: CDR1 SNHLY, CDR2 FYNNEI. DNA of the CDR3: TGTGCCAGCACCCCAGGGACTAGCGGGAACAACAATGAGCAGTTCTTC. Residues: CASTPGTSGNNNEQFF. The variable domain in full, completed from reference TRBV2 and TRBJ2-1, reads EPEVTQTPSHQVTQMGQEVILRCVPISNHLYFYWYRQILGQKVEFLVSFYNNEISEKSEIFDDQFSVERPDGSNFTLKIRSTKLEDSAMYFCASTPGTSGNNNEQFFGPGTRLTVL.

This chain uses TRBV19 with TRBJ1-4; D is ambiguous. CDR3 length equals 16 residues. Trimming cost V 3 bases and J 3 bases, with 14 bases left between them. Looked up from germline, CDR1 is LNHDA and CDR2 is SQIVND (reference sequence). CDR3 DNA sequence: TGTGCCAGTAGTATTGGGCAAAGAACGGCTAATGAAAAACTGTTTTTT. It codes for CASSIGQRTANEKLFF.

This clone was counted a few times. The same CDR3 arises from other DNA sequences in this sample as well. The rearrangement joins TRBV11-3 to TRBJ2-7; 7 positions agree with TRBD2. V lost 6 bases to trimming and J lost 1 base; unmatched junction nucleotides: 6. Germline V CDR1 and CDR2: SGHNT, YENEEA. CDR3 length equals 14 residues. The CDR3 nucleotides read TGTGCCAGCAGTCTAGGGGAGGGATCCTACGAGCAGTACTTC. Protein sequence: CASSLGEGSYEQYF.

This sequence joins TRBV4-1 and TRBJ1-5; possible D gene TRBD1, 5 bases. The CDR3 sequence is 15 residues long. Germline CDR1 reads MGHRA; CDR2 reads YSYEKL. Trimming removed 0 bases at V and 3 bases at J, with 9 bases between. The CDR3 DNA reads TGCGCCAGCAGCCAAGATGCAGGGTACAATCAGCCCCAGCATTTT. Translating it yields CASSQDAGYNQPQHF.

This clone was seen once. The chain couples TRBV27 to TRBJ1-2; D is uncertain. The germline CDR1 and CDR2 sequences are MNHEY and SMNVEV (reference sequence). The CDR3 runs to 12 residues. V lost 6 bases and J lost 2, with 7 bases in between. The CDR3 bases are TGTGCCAGCAGGACAAGGAACTATGGCTACACCTTC. This gives the protein CASRTRNYGYTF.

The rearrangement joins TRBV11-2 to TRBJ2-3; D unclear. The germline gives CDR1 SGHAT, CDR2 FQNNGV. The CDR3 totals 15 residues. Trimming stripped 1 base from V and 2 bases from J, with 10 bases between. The chain's CDR3 is CASSLVVQNTDTQYF. In DNA form, the CDR3 reads TGTGCCAGCAGCTTAGTTGTACAAAACACAGATACGCAGTATTTT. Full variable domain (rest looked up from reference TRBV11-2 and TRBJ2-3): EAGVAQSPRYKIIEKRQSVAFWCNPISGHATLYWYQQILGQGPKLLIQFQNNGVVDDSQLPKDRFSAERLKGVDSTLKIQPAKLEDSAVYLCASSLVVQNTDTQYFGPGTRLTVL.

This chain connects TRBV11-3 to TRBJ2-7; 16 nucleotides match TRBD2. Losses at the gene ends were 5 bases for V and 4 bases for J; bases not matched to a gene: 2. CDR1 is SGHNT and CDR2 is YENEEA in the germline V gene. The CDR3 has 15 residues. DNA of the CDR3: TGTGCCAGCAGCAGGGGACTAGCGGGAGGGTACGAGCAGTACTTC. The encoded protein is CASSRGLAGGYEQYF.

This chain uses TRBV19 with TRBJ2-1; the D gene is possibly TRBD1 (5 bases). There are 12 residues in the CDR3. CDR1 is LNHDA, CDR2 SQIVND, per germline (reference sequence). The V gene lost 3 bases and the J gene lost 9 bases, with 9 bases spanning the gap. CDR3 nucleotide sequence: TGTGCCAGTAGTATCTATAGGGGTGAGCAGTTCTTC. It codes for CASSIYRGEQFF.

The rearrangement uses TRBV27 and TRBJ1-2; TRBD1 might be the D (6 bases). This CDR3 spans 13 amino acids. Germline CDR1 reads MNHEY; CDR2 reads SMNVEV (reference sequence). The germline V and J ends were trimmed by 0 bases and 8 bases, with 10 bases remaining between them. DNA of the CDR3: TGTGCCAGCAGTTTATCAGCAGGGGCCGGCTACACCTTC. This encodes CASSLSAGAGYTF.

The chain combines TRBV6-5 with TRBJ1-5; TRBD1 agrees at 7 bases. The trim removed 6 bases at V and 0 bases at J, leaving 5 bases unmatched. The CDR3 length is 15 residues. Germline V CDR1 and CDR2: MNHEY, SVGAGI. CDR3 sequence: CASSHRGDSNQPQHF. Here the CDR3 DNA reads TGTGCCAGCAGCCACAGGGGTGATAGCAATCAGCCCCAGCATTTT.

V usage is TRBV7-3 and J usage is TRBJ2-3, with no clear D. The V gene lost 5 bases and the J gene lost 4 bases, with 13 bases spanning the gap. Germline V gives CDR1 SGHTA, CDR2 FQGTGA. This CDR3 is built from 14 residues. The CDR3 protein is CASSPRGDPDTQYF. CDR3 DNA: TGTGCCAGCAGCCCGAGAGGAGATCCAGATACGCAGTATTTT.